The 8 T cell receptor beta chains reported below all come from one sample, sequenced in a study of cytomegalovirus exposure and HLA in healthy donors. The PCR was carried out with 60 Vbeta primers and 13 Jbeta primers. Produced via immunoSEQ multiplex PCR; TCRdb's table is partial and in-frame only. The table records approximately 290,000 clones, about 80% of them present only once. The specimen sequenced was PBMCs. The receptors derive from a girl aged 2-10 years in good health and CMV-seronegative.

The rearrangement uses TRBV7-8 and TRBJ1-5; D is undetermined. V was clipped by 5 bases and J by 7 bases, with 15 bases between them. Germline loops: CDR1 SGHVS, CDR2 FQNEAQ. The CDR3 is made up of 14 amino acids. The CDR3 loop is CASSPLGLRQPQHF. Written as DNA, the CDR3 is TGTGCCAGCAGCCCACTGGGCCTAAGGCAGCCCCAGCATTTT.

This clone showed up just a few times. This chain joins TRBV7-4 and TRBJ2-7, with 13 nucleotides matching TRBD2. The CDR3 consists of 16 residues. CDR1 and CDR2 (germline): SGHVT, SQSDAQ. The V and J ends lost 3 bases and 4 bases, in that order; junction bases with no gene match: 6. The CDR3 DNA follows: TGTGCCAGCAGCTTCGGGACTAGCGGGACATGGTACGAGCAGTACTTC. Translated: CASSFGTSGTWYEQYF.

V and J are TRBV2 and TRBJ2-7; no firm D call. The CDR3 spans 11 residues. The germline V gene encodes CDR1 SNHLY and CDR2 FYNNEI. Trimming shortened V by 7 bases and J by 1 base, and 5 bases separated the two germline ends. CDR3 sequence: CASMRSYEQYF. In DNA form, the CDR3 reads TGTGCCAGCATGCGTTCCTACGAGCAGTACTTC. Drawing the rest from reference TRBV2 and TRBJ2-7, the complete variable domain is EPEVTQTPSHQVTQMGQEVILRCVPISNHLYFYWYRQILGQKVEFLVSFYNNEISEKSEIFDDQFSVERPDGSNFTLKIRSTKLEDSAMYFCASMRSYEQYFGPGTRLTVT.

The gene calls are TRBV6-1 and TRBJ2-7; 8 bases are shared with TRBD2. The CDR3 consists of 15 residues. With 4 bases clipped from V and 5 bases from J, the junction kept 10 bases outside the gene matches. Germline-derived CDR1 and CDR2 are MNHNS and SASEGT. CDR3 DNA: TGTGCCAGCAGTGGAGACGGGGGGGCTTCGGACGAGCAGTACTTC. Amino acids: CASSGDGGASDEQYF.

The V call is TRBV7-2, the J call TRBJ1-1; maybe TRBD1 (5 bases). V dropped 3 bases and J dropped 5 bases, with 10 bases sitting between them. Germline values: CDR1 SGHTA, CDR2 FQGNSA. CDR3 length: 13 amino acids. The CDR3 nucleotides are TGTGCCAGCAGCTTGGGGGGGACGACTGAAGCTTTCTTT. Encoded protein: CASSLGGTTEAFF.

This chain joins TRBV5-1 and TRBJ2-5, with D perhaps matching TRBD2 (6 bases). The J call is uncertain, as TRBJ2-7 better fits the DNA end. CDR3 length equals 16 residues. Germline-derived CDR1 and CDR2 are SGHRS and YFSETQ. As DNA, the CDR3 is TGCGCCAGCAGCTTGGTCGCTGGGACTGTCTCCTACGAGCAGTACTTC. Translating it yields CASSLVAGTVSYEQYF.

The rearrangement joins TRBV19 to TRBJ1-1; D not certain. V lost 3 bases and J 11 bases, leaving 16 bases between the germline ends. The CDR3 sequence is 13 residues long. The V gene's germline CDR1 is LNHDA and CDR2 SQIVND (reference sequence). The CDR3 nucleotides read TGTGCCAGTAGTATTTCGTCCCCCAATGCGGCTTTCTTT. It codes for CASSISSPNAAFF.

This clone occurred a few times. Compared with germline, one end of the junction differs, possibly owing to a read error. The V call is TRBV7-9, the J call TRBJ2-7; TRBD2 might be the D (6 bases). Germline V gene lookup returns CDR1 SEHNR and CDR2 FQNEAQ (reference sequence). CDR3 size: 15 residues. CDR3 region: CSSSRTRDFKYEQYF. The CDR3 bases are TGTTCCAGCAGCCGAACTCGGGACTTTAAATACGAGCAGTACTTC.